This TCR beta chain was captured by sequencing in a study of blood T cell repertoires in COVID-19 (dated by TCRdb to the early 2020s). Context from the whole study: The collaborator samples originated in the United States, Italy and Spain and spanned the acute and convalescent phases of COVID-19. The dataset comprised deeply sampled blood TCRbeta repertoires from subjects exposed to, actively infected with, or recovered from COVID-19. The sample metadata nearly always contained a de-identified subject ID, COVID-19 status, age in years and sex. Where available, HLA class I and class II types were taken from metadata supplied by the sample provider and were not determined by assay-based typing. The prospective study material was composed of cDNA or gDNA derived from T cells, B-cell-depleted T cells, or PBMCs. The samples were drawn from the first 160 participants of the ongoing ImmuneRACE study and from 1,254 subjects provided by 6 global collaborators. The repertoires were released in a freely available public database meant as a resource for research on the immune response to SARS-CoV-2.

A note on this clone: Which antigen it targets is not known. Per-base qualities were not stored, and no clone one base away is much larger.

The immunoSEQ Assay, a bias-controlled multiplex PCR, was used to amplify TCRbeta CDR3 regions from genomic DNA. Per the source publication's procedure: The number of nucleated cells in each sample was estimated by amplification of reference gene primers within the assay. Sequence reads were collapsed and filtered to measure the absolute abundance of every unique TCRbeta CDR3 rearrangement. For each sample, productive Simpson clonality was calculated as the square root of Simpson's diversity index across productive rearrangements. TCRdb obtained this table from immuneACCESS and retained in-frame rearrangements with V and J assigned. These tables miss some clones; where compared with another copy, unresolved V genes account for less than half of the shortfall, and the remainder is unexplained. V, J and clone size reflect that table, while D and trimming were determined from the DNA. This sample holds about 200,000 clones; 70% to 90% were observed only once. Of the sample, roughly 0.78% is held by the ten largest clones.

Relative to germline, V is 4 bases shorter and J is 5 bases shorter, with 12 bases between their ends. Measured from the cysteine to the phenylalanine, the CDR3 is 14 residues long. Of all the DNA, just the CDR3 is kept, 42 bases in frame from base 1. CDR1 and CDR2 were assigned from the germline V gene as MNHEY and SVGEGT. Here is what the overall study found, with its caveats: Clinical and demographic metadata were provided uncurated, with the amount varying by source and participant.

Each collaborating institution followed its own protocols to collect whole blood in K2EDTA tubes. Collaborator samples were shipped for TCRbeta analysis as frozen whole blood, isolated PBMCs, or DNA extracted from either sample type. This clonotype was sampled from a woman aged 70-85 years with acute or convalescent COVID-19. The V gene is TRBV6-2 or TRBV6-3 and the J gene is TRBJ2-1, with no confident D gene call. The sequencing sample was made of peripheral blood. The CDR3 region: CASSWSLINNEQFF. The DNA reads TGTGCCAGCAGTTGGTCACTCATTAACAATGAGCAGTTCTTC.